The TCR beta chain described here comes from a study of T cell responses to AZD1222 COVID-19 vaccine. Overall study findings and caveats: The repertoires were collected only after the peak T cell response.

Data came from immunoSEQ multiplex PCR; TCRdb stores just in-frame clones and leaves some out. Of about 110,000 clones detected, around 83% appear once; the ten largest clones hold 3% to 4%. This clone was seen just once. The target antigen is unknown. The CDR3 spans 16 residues. The V end was cut by 1 base, the J end by 0 bases, with 12 bases between. Germline lookup yields CDR1 MNHNS and CDR2 SASEGT. Specimen: peripheral blood, collected on day 0 of AZD1222 vaccination. The chain joins TRBV6-1 to TRBJ2-5; D tentatively fits TRBD1 or TRBD2 (5 bases each). The source of this sequence is an adult in good health. The CDR3: CASSEGFGAYQETQYF. The DNA of the CDR3 is TGTGCCAGCAGTGAAGGGTTCGGGGCTTACCAAGAGACCCAGTACTTC.